This TCR beta chain was identified during a study of technical replicates of blood from several donors. Only in-frame clones appear in the TCRdb table, and some are missing; sequencing was by immunoSEQ multiplex PCR. Of over 9,000 clones listed, 91% were seen once; the top ten hold roughly 9%. The V gene end was trimmed by 8 bases and the J gene end by 5 bases; junction bases not matched to a gene: 6. Germline V lookup: CDR1 GTSNPN, CDR2 SVGIG (reference sequence). This CDR3 contains 13 residues. This sequence was found in a human donor in good health. V gene TRBV30 combines with J gene TRBJ1-4, with TRBD1 matching 9 bases. The sequencing sample was made of PBMCs. The CDR3 is CARSGTGNEKLFF. The CDR3, as DNA: TGTGCCCGCTCCGGGACAGGGAATGAAAAACTGTTTTTT. Drawing the rest from reference TRBV30 and TRBJ1-4, the complete variable domain is SQTIHQWPATLVQPVGSPLSLECTVEGTSNPNLYWYRQAAGRGLQLLFYSVGIGQISSEVPQNLSASRPQDRQFILSSKKLLLSDSGFYLCARSGTGNEKLFFGSGTQLSVL.